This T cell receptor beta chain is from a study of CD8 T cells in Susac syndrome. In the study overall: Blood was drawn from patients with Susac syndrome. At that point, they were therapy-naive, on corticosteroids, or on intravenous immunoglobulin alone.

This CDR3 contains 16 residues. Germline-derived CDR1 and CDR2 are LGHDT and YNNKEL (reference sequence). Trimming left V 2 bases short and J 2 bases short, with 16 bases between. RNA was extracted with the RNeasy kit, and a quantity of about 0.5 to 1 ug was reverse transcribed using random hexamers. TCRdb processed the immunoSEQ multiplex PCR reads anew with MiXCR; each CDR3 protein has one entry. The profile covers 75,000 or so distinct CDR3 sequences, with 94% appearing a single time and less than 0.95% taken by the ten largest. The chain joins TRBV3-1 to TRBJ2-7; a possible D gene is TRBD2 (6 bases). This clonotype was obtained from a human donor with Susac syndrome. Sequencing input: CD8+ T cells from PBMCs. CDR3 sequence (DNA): TGTGCCAGCAGCCAATACTCAAAGGGGAGGACCTACGAGCAGTACTTC. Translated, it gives CASSQYSKGRTYEQYF.